One sample yielded the 15 T cell receptor beta chains listed below, sequenced in a study of CXCR3-negative and CXCR3-positive naive CD8 T cells. Study results and limitations: The TRB CDR3s that CXCR3-positive naive cells carried were more hydrophobic than those of CXCR3-negative naive cells.

These receptors lack a known antigen. UMI labels and 5' RACE were used to prepare the TRB cDNA libraries. From the 5' RACE reads, TCRdb lists one entry per CDR3 protein and no DNA. Here the sample table reports about 110,000 distinct CDR3 sequences. Sequencing was done on a sample of naive CXCR3+ CD8+ T cells from blood. Subset noted: CD45RO-CCR7+CD27+CD95- naive CD8+ T cells expressing CXCR3 (TNR3+). Receptors originate from a human donor in good health. Some clones in this sample may be carry-over from other donors' samples.

V and J are TRBV3-1 and TRBJ2-3; lacking DNA, the TRBD2 call made by TCRdb goes unchecked. The CDR3 runs 15 residues. Germline V lookup: CDR1 LGHDT, CDR2 YNNKEL (reference sequence). CDR3 in amino acids: CASSQELATVDTQYF.

The V and J genes are TRBV5-5 and TRBJ2-7. This CDR3 comprises 14 residues. Germline CDR1 and CDR2: SGHKS and YYEKEE (reference sequence). CDR3 residues: CASSFFGSTYEQYF. Combining the CDR3 with reference TRBV5-5 and TRBJ2-7 gives the whole variable domain DAGVTQSPTHLIKTRGQQVTLRCSPISGHKSVSWYQQVLGQGPQFIFQYYEKEERGRGNFPDRFSARQFPNYSSELNVNALLLGDSALYLCASSFFGSTYEQYFGPGTRLTVT.

V and J are TRBV6-6 and TRBJ1-3; TCRdb's D call, TRBD1, is unchecked because there is no DNA. Per the germline V gene, CDR1 is MNHNY and CDR2 is SVGAGI (reference sequence). The length of the CDR3 is 14 residues. The CDR3 here is CASSGTGQKDTIYF.

This chain links TRBV25-1 with TRBJ2-7; there is no DNA to check the TCRdb D call of TRBD1. Germline-derived CDR1 and CDR2 are MGHDK and SYGVNS. This CDR3 spans 11 amino acids. This CDR3 reads CASSYRGEQYF.

V usage is TRBV7-6 and J usage is TRBJ2-7; TCRdb's D gene call, TRBD2, goes unchecked for lack of DNA. Germline loops: CDR1 SGHVS, CDR2 FNYEAQ. The CDR3 length is 14 residues. The chain's CDR3 is CASSLGGGLAEQYF.

The J gene is TRBJ2-2, the V gene TRBV7-9. CDR3 length: 13 amino acids. CDR1 SEHNR and CDR2 FQNEAQ come from the germline V gene (reference sequence). CDR3 residues: CASSLVDTGELFF. The variable domain in full, with the rest retrieved from reference TRBV7-9 and TRBJ2-2, is DTGVSQNPRHKITKRGQNVTFRCDPISEHNRLYWYRQTLGQGPEFLTYFQNEAQLEKSRLLSDRFSAERPKGSFSTLEIQRTEQGDSAMYLCASSLVDTGELFFGEGSRLTVL.

The V and J genes are TRBV20-1 and TRBJ2-7; TCRdb designates TRBD1, a call that cannot be tested without DNA. Germline CDR1 is DFQATT and CDR2 is SNEGSKA (reference sequence). This CDR3 region has 15 residues. The CDR3 loop is CSARGGGDLLDEQYF.

V gene TRBV19 combines with J gene TRBJ1-5; no DNA is available, so the TRBD1 call from TCRdb remains unchecked. The CDR3 runs to 15 residues. Germline CDR1 is LNHDA and CDR2 is SQIVND (reference sequence). CDR3 in amino acids: CASSSRSDPGQPQHF.

This chain connects TRBV13 to TRBJ2-7. The germline V gene encodes CDR1 PRHDT and CDR2 FYEKMQ (reference sequence). There are 13 residues in the CDR3. CDR3 residues: CASSLGGYYEQYF.

The J gene is TRBJ2-1, the V gene TRBV7-2; the TCRdb call, TRBD1, lacks DNA for checking. The CDR3 consists of 14 residues. Per the germline V gene, CDR1 is SGHTA and CDR2 is FQGNSA. The CDR3 reads CASSFGGTYNEQFF.

The chain uses TRBV4-2 and TRBJ2-2; the TRBD1 assignment by TCRdb is unverifiable without DNA. Germline V lookup: CDR1 LGHNA, CDR2 YNFKEQ. CDR3 length: 18 amino acids. CDR3: CASSQVFSGGRNTGELFF.

This sequence joins TRBV12-3 or TRBV12-4 and TRBJ2-5; TCRdb reports TRBD1, a call that lacks DNA to check it against. CDR3 length equals 14 residues. This chain's CDR3 is CASSLSRGPETQYF.

The CDR3 spells CASSEGRAGQETQYF. The chain recombines TRBV2 with TRBJ2-5; with no DNA, the TCRdb D assignment of TRBD1 cannot be verified. The CDR3 loop spans 15 amino acids. Germline lookup yields CDR1 SNHLY and CDR2 FYNNEI.

This sequence joins TRBV5-1 and TRBJ1-3. Germline V gene data show CDR1 as SGHRS and CDR2 as YFSETQ. The CDR3 length is 15 residues. CDR3 sequence: CASSLTGPSGNTIYF.

This chain connects TRBV28 to TRBJ2-2. The CDR3 has 15 amino acids. From germline, CDR1 is MDHEN and CDR2 SYDVKM. This CDR3 reads CASSFASEQVGELFF.